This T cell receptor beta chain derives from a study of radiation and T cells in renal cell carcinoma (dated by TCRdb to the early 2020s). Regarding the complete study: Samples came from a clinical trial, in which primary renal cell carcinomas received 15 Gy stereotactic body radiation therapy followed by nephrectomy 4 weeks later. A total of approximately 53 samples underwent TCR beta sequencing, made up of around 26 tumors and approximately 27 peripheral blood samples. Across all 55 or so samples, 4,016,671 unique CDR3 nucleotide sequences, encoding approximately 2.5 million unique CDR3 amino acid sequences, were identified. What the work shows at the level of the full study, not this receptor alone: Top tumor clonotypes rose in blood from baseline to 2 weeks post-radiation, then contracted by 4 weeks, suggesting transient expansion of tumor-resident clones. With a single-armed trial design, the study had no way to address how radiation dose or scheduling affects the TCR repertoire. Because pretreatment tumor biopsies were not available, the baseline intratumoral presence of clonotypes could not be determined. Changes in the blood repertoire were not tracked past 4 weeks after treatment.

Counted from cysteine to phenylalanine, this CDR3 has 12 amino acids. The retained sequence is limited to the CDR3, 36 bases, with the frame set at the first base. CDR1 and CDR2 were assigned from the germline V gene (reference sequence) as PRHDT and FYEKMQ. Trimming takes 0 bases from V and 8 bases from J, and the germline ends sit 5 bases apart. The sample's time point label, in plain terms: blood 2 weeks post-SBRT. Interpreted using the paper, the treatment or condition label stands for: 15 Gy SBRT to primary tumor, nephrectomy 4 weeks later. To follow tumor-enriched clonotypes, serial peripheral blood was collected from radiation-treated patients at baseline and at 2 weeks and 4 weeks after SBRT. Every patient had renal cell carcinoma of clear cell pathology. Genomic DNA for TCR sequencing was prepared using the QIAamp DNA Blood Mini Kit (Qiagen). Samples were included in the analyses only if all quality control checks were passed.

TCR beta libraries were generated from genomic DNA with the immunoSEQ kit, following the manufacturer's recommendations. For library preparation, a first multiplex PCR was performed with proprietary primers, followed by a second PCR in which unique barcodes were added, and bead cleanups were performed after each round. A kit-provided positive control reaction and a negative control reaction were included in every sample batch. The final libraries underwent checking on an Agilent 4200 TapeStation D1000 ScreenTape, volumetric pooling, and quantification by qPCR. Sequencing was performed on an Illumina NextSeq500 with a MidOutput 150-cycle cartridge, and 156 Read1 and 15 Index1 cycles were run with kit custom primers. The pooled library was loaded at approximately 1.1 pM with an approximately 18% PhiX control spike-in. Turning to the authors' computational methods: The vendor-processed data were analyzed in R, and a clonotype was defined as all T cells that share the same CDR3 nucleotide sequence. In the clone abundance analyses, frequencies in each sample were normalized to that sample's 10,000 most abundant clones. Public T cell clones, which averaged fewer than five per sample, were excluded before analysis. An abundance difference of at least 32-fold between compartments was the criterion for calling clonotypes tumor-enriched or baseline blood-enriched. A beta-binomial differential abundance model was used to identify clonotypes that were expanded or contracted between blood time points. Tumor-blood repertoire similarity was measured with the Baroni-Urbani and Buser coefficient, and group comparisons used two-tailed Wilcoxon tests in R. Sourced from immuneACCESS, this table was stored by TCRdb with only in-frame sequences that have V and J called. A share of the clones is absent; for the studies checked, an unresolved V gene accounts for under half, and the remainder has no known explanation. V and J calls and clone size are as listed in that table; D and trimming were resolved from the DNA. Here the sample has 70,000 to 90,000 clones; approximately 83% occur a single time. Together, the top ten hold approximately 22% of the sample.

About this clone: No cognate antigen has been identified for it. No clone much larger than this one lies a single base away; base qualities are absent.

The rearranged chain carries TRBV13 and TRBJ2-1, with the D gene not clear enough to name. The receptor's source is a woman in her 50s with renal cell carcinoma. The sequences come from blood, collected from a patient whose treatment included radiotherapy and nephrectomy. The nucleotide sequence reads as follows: TGTGCCAGCAGCTTAGGCAAGTATGAGCAGTTCTTC. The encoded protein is CASSLGKYEQFF.